This T cell receptor beta chain was recovered during a study of blood T cell repertoires in COVID-19 (dated by TCRdb to the early 2020s). About the investigation overall: The collaborator samples originated in the United States, Italy and Spain and spanned the acute and convalescent phases of COVID-19. Samples came from the ongoing ImmuneRACE study (first 160 participants) plus 1,254 subjects from 6 global collaborators. A de-identified subject ID, COVID-19 status, age in years and sex were almost always included in the sample metadata. Where available, HLA class I and class II types were obtained from metadata supplied by the sample provider rather than from assay-based typing. The material from the prospective study consisted of cDNA or gDNA derived from T cells, B-cell-depleted T cells, or PBMCs. Subjects who had been exposed to COVID-19, were actively infected with it, or had recovered from it provided the deeply sampled blood TCRbeta repertoires that made up the dataset. The repertoires were released in a freely available public database intended as a resource for research on the immune response to SARS-CoV-2. General findings and caveats noted by the study authors: How much clinical and demographic metadata was included differed by source and by participant, and the metadata was provided uncurated.

Participants in the prospective study were aged roughly 18 to 90 years, lived in about two dozen United States geographic areas, and enrolled through a virtual design. To assign participants to cohorts, the prospective study relied on clinical history that participants themselves reported in a screening survey and a study questionnaire. Recovered participants in ImmuneRACE Cohort 3 were defined by two consecutive negative NP/OP PCR tests, clearance by a healthcare professional, or resolution of symptoms. Each participant in the prospective study had whole blood, serum and a nasopharyngeal or oropharyngeal swab collected by mobile phlebotomists. Over a 2-month period, participants in the prospective study had the option of providing additional blood draws and questionnaires. Blood samples from the prospective study were shipped frozen or at room temperature prior to DNA extraction. To note about this clone: The target of this receptor is not known. One base away there is no much larger clone; base qualities are not given.

The immunoSEQ Assay, a bias-controlled multiplex PCR, was used to amplify TCRbeta CDR3 regions from genomic DNA. The source study handled its data this way. Within the assay, amplification of reference gene primers was used to estimate how many nucleated cells each sample contained. Sequence reads were collapsed and filtered to measure the absolute abundance of every unique TCRbeta CDR3 rearrangement. Productive Simpson clonality was computed per sample as the square root of Simpson's diversity index over productive rearrangements. Here the immuneACCESS table is served through TCRdb, limited to in-frame sequences with V and J called. Missing clones are a known gap in these copies; in checked studies unresolved V genes cover under half, and the rest lacks a known reason. The V and J calls and the clone size are those of that table, but D and trimming were determined from the DNA. The sample yields 300,000 to 350,000 clones; roughly nine tenths were counted once. The ten largest clones represent more than 9% of the sample.

The CDR3, cysteine through phenylalanine, is 13 amino acids long. Only the CDR3 DNA is retained, 39 bases long and in frame from the first base. The germline V gene (reference sequence) specifies GTSNPN as CDR1 and SVGIG as CDR2. The junction carries 11 bases between V and J, which are trimmed by 3 bases and 2 bases respectively. This receptor was identified in a woman in her 30s who had recovered from COVID-19. The chain links TRBV30 with TRBJ2-7; TRBD1 is a weak D gene call, 6 bases matching. The sample consisted of PBMCs or T cells enriched from blood (not recorded which). The CDR3 reads as follows: CAWRQGRTYEQYF. The sequenced DNA: TGTGCCTGGAGACAGGGAAGGACCTACGAGCAGTACTTC. Joined to the reference TRBV30 and TRBJ2-7 proteins, this CDR3 gives the full variable domain: SQTIHQWPATLVQPVGSPLSLECTVEGTSNPNLYWYRQAAGRGLQLLFYSVGIGQISSEVPQNLSASRPQDRQFILSSKKLLLSDSGFYLCAWRQGRTYEQYFGPGTRLTVT.